The 27 T cell receptor beta chains presented below share a single source sample, sequenced in a study of OX40 agonist ivuxolimab in advanced cancers. TCRdb keeps only in-frame clones here, not all; method: immunoSEQ multiplex PCR. The sample has some 65,000 clones; about nine tenths are singletons. The sequencing here drew on CD4+ or CD8+ T cells sorted from blood, taken in a trial of the OX40 agonist ivuxolimab. The receptor set was obtained from an adult with an advanced solid tumor such as melanoma, head and neck, liver or kidney cancer.

The gene calls are TRBV19 and TRBJ2-1; tentative D call: TRBD2 (7 bases). The CDR3 sequence is 18 residues long. Germline V CDR1 and CDR2: LNHDA, SQIVND (reference sequence). Trimming stripped 3 bases from V and 2 bases from J, with 20 bases between. CDR3 in DNA: TGTGCCAGTAGTATCTGGGGGGGCCCCCCTTCTGCCTACAATGAGCAGTTCTTC. As protein: CASSIWGGPPSAYNEQFF.

This chain joins TRBV2 and TRBJ2-7; TRBD1 agrees at 7 bases. CDR3 length: 13 residues. Trimming removed 6 bases from V and 2 bases from J; junction bases left unmatched: 4. CDR1 and CDR2 from the germline V gene are SNHLY and FYNNEI. The CDR3 DNA follows: TGTGCCAGCAGCGGACAGGCAACCTACGAGCAGTACTTC. Residues: CASSGQATYEQYF.

This clone was picked up a small number of times. The rearrangement joins TRBV5-6 to TRBJ1-3; D is unclear. CDR3 length: 11 residues. V was trimmed by 4 bases and J by 7 bases, leaving 6 bases between them. Looked up from germline, CDR1 is SGHDT and CDR2 is YYEEEE. The CDR3 protein is CASSTRNTIYF. The CDR3 DNA reads as TGTGCCAGCAGCACCAGGAACACCATATATTTT.

The chain joins TRBV7-3 to TRBJ1-6; D perhaps matches TRBD1 (5 bases). The germline gives CDR1 SGHTA, CDR2 FQGTGA. The CDR3 loop spans 15 amino acids. The germline V and J ends were trimmed by 2 bases and 0 bases, with 5 bases remaining between them. CDR3 region: CASSLGGSYNSPLHF. The DNA for the CDR3 is TGTGCCAGCAGCTTAGGGGGCTCCTATAATTCACCCCTCCACTTT.

The genes are TRBV9 and TRBJ2-6; 10 bases are a match to TRBD1. The CDR3 runs to 16 residues. CDR1 is SGDLS and CDR2 is YYNGEE in the germline V gene. The V gene end was trimmed by 2 bases and the J gene end by 2 bases; junction bases not matched to a gene: 1. CDR3 nucleotide sequence: TGTGCCAGCAGCGTTGGACAGGGGGCTGGGGCCAACGTCCTGACTTTC. This encodes CASSVGQGAGANVLTF.

The chain links TRBV9 to TRBJ2-1; D not certain. The ends were cut back, 0 bases at V and 3 bases at J, with 7 bases in the middle. The CDR3 is 14 amino acids. Per germline, CDR1 SGDLS and CDR2 YYNGEE. The CDR3 nucleotides read TGTGCCAGCAGCGTAGGAGGCGACTACAATGAGCAGTTCTTC. Its translation is CASSVGGDYNEQFF.

The rearrangement links TRBV4-2 to TRBJ2-7; the D gene is possibly TRBD2 (5 bases). CDR3 length: 14 amino acids. V was shortened by 0 bases and J by 10 bases, with 16 bases between the two germline ends. CDR1 LGHNA and CDR2 YNFKEQ come from the germline V gene. CDR3 bases: TGTGCCAGCAGCCAAGATCCCGGACTCTCGCCACAGTACTTC. Translating it yields CASSQDPGLSPQYF.

The J gene is TRBJ1-6, the V gene TRBV6-4; D is uncertain. V was cut by 2 bases and J by 10 bases, with 9 bases left in between. The CDR3 loop spans 13 amino acids. Germline V lookup: CDR1 MRHNA, CDR2 SNTAGT. CDR3 in DNA: TGTGCCAGCAGTGACATTCGAGGATCACCCCTCCACTTT. Translated, it gives CASSDIRGSPLHF.

CDR3: CASSAGTRWTGELFF. The DNA for the CDR3 is TGTGCCAGTAGTGCCGGGACTAGATGGACCGGGGAGCTGTTTTTT. The rearrangement links TRBV19 to TRBJ2-2, with TRBD2 matching over 8 bases. The CDR3 length is 15 residues. Germline CDR1 LNHDA, CDR2 SQIVND (reference sequence). V trimming: 5 bases; J trimming: 5 bases; junction bases outside the gene matches: 7.

This chain joins TRBV7-8 and TRBJ1-1; 10 nucleotides agree with TRBD1. V dropped 5 bases and J dropped 0; count of bases not matched to a gene: 3. Germline-derived CDR1 and CDR2 are SGHVS and FQNEAQ. The CDR3 is made up of 15 amino acids. CDR3 amino acids: CASSQGQGMNTEAFF. The CDR3 coding sequence is TGTGCCAGCAGCCAGGGACAGGGGATGAACACTGAAGCTTTCTTT.

The chain combines TRBV13 with TRBJ2-7; 8 nucleotides line up with TRBD1. The V and J ends lost 4 bases and 6 bases, in that order; junction bases with no gene match: 11. CDR1 is PRHDT and CDR2 is FYEKMQ in the germline V gene (reference sequence). The CDR3 sequence is 15 residues long. The CDR3 is CASSSTQGARSEQYF. CDR3 nucleotide sequence: TGTGCCAGCAGCTCCACCCAGGGGGCACGAAGCGAGCAGTACTTC.

The rearrangement links TRBV7-2 to TRBJ1-3; D is perhaps TRBD1 (6 bases). The V gene's germline CDR1 is SGHTA and CDR2 FQGNSA. The germline V and J ends were trimmed by 2 bases and 2 bases, with 19 bases remaining between them. This CDR3 is built from 18 residues. DNA of the CDR3: TGTGCCAGCAGCTTAACCCGAGTCAGGGGTGCAACTGGAAACACCATATATTTT. Translation: CASSLTRVRGATGNTIYF. The whole variable domain, filled in from reference TRBV7-2 and TRBJ1-3, reads GAGVSQSPSNKVTEKGKDVELRCDPISGHTALYWYRQSLGQGLEFLIYFQGNSAPDKSGLPSDRFSAERTGGSVSTLTIQRTQQEDSAVYLCASSLTRVRGATGNTIYFGEGSWLTVV.

In its sample, this clone was seen once. The genes are TRBV30 and TRBJ2-1; 7 bases align to TRBD2. Unmatched junction bases numbered 2, after V lost 2 bases and J lost 1 base. This CDR3 spans 14 amino acids. Germline V lookup: CDR1 GTSNPN, CDR2 SVGIG (reference sequence). CDR3 coding DNA: TGTGCCTGGAGTATGGGGGGGTCCTACAATGAGCAGTTCTTC. Translating it yields CAWSMGGSYNEQFF. Filled out from reference TRBV30 and TRBJ2-1, the complete variable domain reads SQTIHQWPATLVQPVGSPLSLECTVEGTSNPNLYWYRQAAGRGLQLLFYSVGIGQISSEVPQNLSASRPQDRQFILSSKKLLLSDSGFYLCAWSMGGSYNEQFFGPGTRLTVL.

The chain joins TRBV28 to TRBJ2-5, with a tentative D call TRBD1 (5 bases). Trimming left V 5 bases short and J 5 bases short, with 15 bases between. Germline V lookup: CDR1 MDHEN, CDR2 SYDVKM. This CDR3 is built from 14 residues. CDR3 residues: CASSTQGPVETQYF. CDR3 DNA: TGTGCCAGCAGTACGCAGGGCCCCGTTGAGACCCAGTACTTC.

This clone has a single count. The CDR3 is CASSLVLGANQPQHF. Here the CDR3 DNA reads TGTGCCAGCAGCTTAGTCCTCGGGGCCAATCAGCCCCAGCATTTT. The chain carries TRBV7-2 and TRBJ1-5, with D possibly being TRBD1 (5 bases). Trimming pared 1 base from V and 3 bases from J, leaving 10 bases between. Germline-derived CDR1 and CDR2 are SGHTA and FQGNSA. The CDR3 covers 15 residues.

This clone has only one observation. CDR3 coding DNA: TGTGCCAGCAGTTCGGACAGAAATCCGACGTATTTT. The encoded protein is CASSSDRNPTYF. The chain employs TRBV27 and TRBJ2-3; D may be TRBD1 (6 bases). Trimming stripped 4 bases from V and 14 bases from J, with 16 bases between. The CDR3 totals 12 residues. Germline CDR1 is MNHEY and CDR2 is SMNVEV (reference sequence).

The J gene is TRBJ2-5, the V gene TRBV5-1; TRBD1 matches 7 bases. The CDR3 runs 13 residues. J gave up 5 bases and V 4 bases, and 5 bases lay outside the gene matches. The V gene's germline CDR1 is SGHRS and CDR2 YFSETQ. The DNA for the CDR3 is TGCGCCAGCAGCCCGACAGGGTGGGAGACCCAGTACTTC. As protein: CASSPTGWETQYF.

The chain is built from TRBV15 and TRBJ2-7, with D possibly called TRBD1 or TRBD2 (5 bases each). Deletions cut 9 bases from V and 7 bases from J, with 16 bases between. The CDR3 runs to 12 residues. The germline V gene encodes CDR1 LNHNV and CDR2 YYDKDF (reference sequence). The CDR3 region is CATRGSREEQYF. Here the CDR3 DNA reads TGTGCCACTCGAGGGTCCAGGGAAGAGCAGTACTTC.

This clone was seen once. The rearrangement links TRBV6-1 to TRBJ2-2, with D tentatively TRBD2 (5 bases). CDR1 and CDR2 from the germline V gene are MNHNS and SASEGT. The CDR3 totals 12 residues. V shed 4 bases and J shed 7 bases, with 7 bases lying between them. Here the CDR3 DNA reads TGTGCCAGCAGTGGAGGGAACGGGGAGCTGTTTTTT. Its protein product is CASSGGNGELFF.

CDR3: CASSPASGSSYEQYF. In DNA, the CDR3 is TGTGCCAGTAGCCCCGCGAGCGGGAGCTCCTACGAGCAGTACTTC. The rearrangement joins TRBV19 to TRBJ2-7; 8 bases are shared with TRBD2. V was clipped by 6 bases and J by 0 bases; unmatched bases: 7. The CDR3 sequence is 15 residues long. CDR1 and CDR2 from the germline V gene are LNHDA and SQIVND (reference sequence).

The rearrangement joins TRBV15 to TRBJ1-4; TRBD1 agrees at 12 bases. The CDR3 runs to 17 residues. The V and J ends lost 3 bases and 2 bases, in that order; junction bases with no gene match: 4. Germline V gives CDR1 LNHNV, CDR2 YYDKDF (reference sequence). The chain's CDR3 is CATSRPGQGATNEKLFF. In DNA form, the CDR3 reads TGTGCCACCAGCAGGCCGGGACAGGGGGCGACTAATGAAAAACTGTTTTTT.

The chain combines TRBV5-4 with TRBJ1-3, with a possible D match to TRBD1 (6 bases). The ends were cut back, 0 bases at V and 2 bases at J, with 9 bases in the middle. Germline V gene lookup returns CDR1 SGHNT and CDR2 YYREEE (reference sequence). This CDR3 has 15 amino acids. This CDR3 reads CASSLVDSPGNTIYF. For the CDR3, the DNA is TGTGCCAGCAGCTTGGTGGACAGCCCTGGAAACACCATATATTTT.

This clone was counted a few times. The chain carries TRBV19 and TRBJ1-5, with a weak D call TRBD1 (6 bases). V was shortened by 4 bases and J by 3 bases, with 10 bases between the two germline ends. The CDR3 runs 14 residues. Germline V lookup: CDR1 LNHDA, CDR2 SQIVND (reference sequence). CDR3 nucleotides: TGTGCCAGTAGTAATACAGGGTTCAATCAGCCCCAGCATTTT. Translating it yields CASSNTGFNQPQHF.

The chain links TRBV4-2 to TRBJ2-7; D uncertain. Germline assignment: CDR1 LGHNA and CDR2 YNFKEQ. This CDR3 spans 15 amino acids. Deletions cut 1 base from V and 5 bases from J, with 15 bases between. Here the CDR3 reads CASSQAFRSFDEQYF. The DNA of the CDR3 is TGTGCCAGCAGCCAAGCCTTTCGTAGCTTCGACGAGCAGTACTTC.

The gene calls are TRBV4-1 and TRBJ1-4; maybe TRBD1 (6 bases). The CDR3 spans 17 residues. V lost 1 base, J lost 0 bases, and 12 bases lay in between. Germline loops: CDR1 MGHRA, CDR2 YSYEKL. CDR3 sequence reads: CASSQVGGASTNEKLFF. In DNA form, the CDR3 reads TGCGCCAGCAGCCAAGTTGGGGGGGCATCAACTAATGAAAAACTGTTTTTT.

The chain carries TRBV6-5 and TRBJ1-5; D ambiguous. This CDR3 region has 14 residues. The germline CDR1 and CDR2 sequences are MNHEY and SVGAGI. V lost 7 bases and J lost 4, with 14 bases in between. This chain's CDR3 is CASTEGRKNQPQHF. CDR3 sequence (DNA): TGTGCCAGCACCGAAGGCAGGAAAAATCAGCCCCAGCATTTT.

The CDR3 loop is CASSDPGQLNTEAFF. The CDR3 DNA follows: TGTGCCAGCAGTGATCCGGGACAGTTGAACACTGAAGCTTTCTTT. The chain has TRBV6-1 and TRBJ1-1; 7 positions match TRBD1. CDR1 and CDR2 (germline): MNHNS, SASEGT. Losses at the gene ends were 3 bases for V and 0 bases for J; bases not matched to a gene: 4. CDR3 length: 15 residues.